The TCR beta chain under discussion was sequenced for a study of PD-L1 blockade in urothelial cancer. For the study at large: Most patients, about 85% of the roughly 30, were males with bladder-origin cancer. Patients had been given 0 to 3 earlier chemotherapy regimens. Specimens of blood held a median count of 141,255 T cells. Findings and limits, study-wide: Pretreatment blood TCR clonality under the median forecast improved survival.

The table came from immunoSEQ multiplex PCR; TCRdb's copy has only in-frame clones and leaves some out. The sample includes about 130,000 clones, 86% of them seen just once. With V trimmed by 2 bases and J by 4 bases, 0 bases remained unmatched. Germline V CDR1 and CDR2: MGHRA, YSYEKL. The CDR3 covers 13 residues. With regard to this clone: Its antigen remains unknown.

Documented time point: peripheral blood 6 weeks after treatment start. This specimen consisted of PBMCs, obtained around atezolizumab (anti-PD-L1) treatment. The rearrangement uses TRBV4-1 and TRBJ2-3, with 7 bases that match TRBD1. This receptor was identified in a man between 45 and 60 years old with urothelial cancer. The CDR3 DNA reads as TGCGCCAGCAGCCAAACAGGGGCAGATACGCAGTATTTT. This codes for CASSQTGADTQYF.